A selection of T cell receptor beta chains follows, all from one sample in a study of CXCR3-negative and CXCR3-positive naive CD8 T cells. After re-calling the 5' RACE reads, TCRdb lists one entry per CDR3 protein, DNA absent. Its clone listing holds some 130,000 distinct CDR3 sequences. Sequencing was carried out using naive CXCR3- CD8+ T cells from blood. These receptors originate from a human donor in good health. Some clones in this sample may be carry-over from other donors' samples. The CDR3 runs from the conserved cysteine through the conserved F or W.

V gene: TRBV4-1; J gene: TRBJ2-7; CDR3 protein: CASSPSEVLHEQYF
V gene: TRBV7-3; J gene: TRBJ2-7; CDR3 protein: CASSSMDKSYEQYF
V gene: TRBV4-1; J gene: TRBJ2-5; CDR3 protein: CASSQDIGGRETQYF
V gene: TRBV7-9; J gene: TRBJ2-1; CDR3 protein: CASSPRLANLYNEQFF
V gene: TRBV29-1; J gene: TRBJ2-7; CDR3 protein: CSVERDSGEQYF
V gene: TRBV7-6; J gene: TRBJ2-1; CDR3 protein: CASSLGWRGSSYNEQFF
V gene: TRBV4-3; J gene: TRBJ2-7; CDR3 protein: CASSQDREGKDVRDF
V gene: TRBV12-3/TRBV12-4; J gene: TRBJ1-5; CDR3 protein: CASSEGRGNQPQHF
V gene: TRBV7-2; J gene: TRBJ2-5; CDR3 protein: CASSPRDRGNGETQYF
V gene: TRBV10-3; J gene: TRBJ2-7; CDR3 protein: CAISRQGTGEYEQYF
V gene: TRBV20-1; J gene: TRBJ2-7; CDR3 protein: CSARAHVSSYEQYF
V gene: TRBV12-3/TRBV12-4; J gene: TRBJ1-3; CDR3 protein: CASSLEGHGNTIYF
V gene: TRBV24-1; J gene: TRBJ1-5; CDR3 protein: CATSDGTSQPQHF
V gene: TRBV7-9; J gene: TRBJ1-2; CDR3 protein: CASRIRDGYTF
V gene: TRBV28; J gene: TRBJ2-7; CDR3 protein: CASSPTGTFNEQYF
V gene: TRBV5-5; J gene: TRBJ2-1; CDR3 protein: CASSLANYNEQFF
V gene: TRBV20-1; J gene: TRBJ2-3; CDR3 protein: CSARDRGKTYRTDTQYF
V gene: TRBV5-1; J gene: TRBJ2-1; CDR3 protein: CASSLNREYYNEQFF
V gene: TRBV20-1; J gene: TRBJ2-1; CDR3 protein: CSARGLAGVEQFF
V gene: TRBV28; J gene: TRBJ2-5; CDR3 protein: CASSTGWGSGASQETQYF
V gene: TRBV4-3; J gene: TRBJ1-2; CDR3 protein: CASSQDRTAVYDGYTF
V gene: TRBV5-5; J gene: TRBJ2-1; CDR3 protein: CASSLGLIYNEQFF
V gene: TRBV7-9; J gene: TRBJ2-7; CDR3 protein: CASSPAWDMRYF
V gene: TRBV29-1; J gene: TRBJ2-7; CDR3 protein: CSVGGTAGEQYF
V gene: TRBV28; J gene: TRBJ2-1; CDR3 protein: CASSLSGSDEQFF